What follows is one T cell receptor (beta chain) and its context. Its specificity is not known. This sample stems from a study of cytomegalovirus exposure and HLA in healthy donors. Study observations and caveats: Several V segments, TRBV6-2 and TRBV6-3 among them, could not be told apart and were dropped. The listing of approximately 160 TCR beta chains classed them as cytomegalovirus-associated. An analysis done earlier found most TCR beta V segments productive about 87% or about 30% of the time. The majority of TCR sequences were rare, yet some public TCRs appeared in many donors.

The CDR3 sequence is 16 residues long. Germline loops: CDR1 SGHNT, CDR2 YYREEE (reference sequence). J lost 4 bases, V lost 5 bases, and 14 bases had no gene match. Amplification used 60 Vbeta primers and 13 Jbeta primers. The protocol was immunoSEQ multiplex PCR, while the TCRdb copy is restricted to in-frame clones and leaves out a portion. The sample lists 95,000 to 150,000 clones; around 69% were seen once. The source of this sequence is a woman between 40 and 55 years old in good health and CMV-seropositive. The V and J genes are TRBV5-4 and TRBJ2-7, with 8 bases aligning to TRBD2. Sequencing was performed on PBMCs. Here the CDR3 DNA reads TGTGCCAGCAGTACTTGGACCGGGACTAGTGTTTACGAGCAGTACTTC. Residues: CASSTWTGTSVYEQYF.